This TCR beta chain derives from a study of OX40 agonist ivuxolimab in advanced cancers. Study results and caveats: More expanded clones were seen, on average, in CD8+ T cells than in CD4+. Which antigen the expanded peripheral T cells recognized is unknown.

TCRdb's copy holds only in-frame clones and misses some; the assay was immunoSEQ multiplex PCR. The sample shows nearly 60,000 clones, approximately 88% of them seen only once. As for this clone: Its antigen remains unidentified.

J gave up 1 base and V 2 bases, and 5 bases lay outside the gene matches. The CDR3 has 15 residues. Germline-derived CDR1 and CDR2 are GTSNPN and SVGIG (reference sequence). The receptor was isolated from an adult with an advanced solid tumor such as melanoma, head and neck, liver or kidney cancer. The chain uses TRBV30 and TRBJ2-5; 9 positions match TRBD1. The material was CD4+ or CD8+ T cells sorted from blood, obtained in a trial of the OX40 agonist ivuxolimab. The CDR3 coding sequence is TGTGCCTGGAGTTTCTGGGACAGGGCCCAAGAGACCCAGTACTTC. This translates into CAWSFWDRAQETQYF. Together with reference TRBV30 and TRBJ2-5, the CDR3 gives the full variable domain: SQTIHQWPATLVQPVGSPLSLECTVEGTSNPNLYWYRQAAGRGLQLLFYSVGIGQISSEVPQNLSASRPQDRQFILSSKKLLLSDSGFYLCAWSFWDRAQETQYFGPGTRLLVL.